A single T cell receptor (beta chain) is shown here with its context. Its specificity is not known. The CDR3 length is 13 residues. Germline loops: CDR1 MNHEY, CDR2 SVGAGI. V lost 6 bases to trimming and J lost 3 bases, with 9 bases between them. The PCR made use of 60 Vbeta and 13 Jbeta primers. Clones were sequenced by immunoSEQ multiplex PCR, and TCRdb holds only the in-frame ones, with some missing. The data contain 100,000 to 150,000 clones, 65% to 75% of them singletons. These data originate in a study of cytomegalovirus exposure and HLA in healthy donors. General study findings and limits: The authors reported that TCR beta sequences could predict HLA-A and HLA-B alleles. These predictions were accurate for most subjects in the first cohort. Analysis was carried out at a later point, and it linked a missense DCLRE1C variant to TCR beta V- and J-gene trimming.

Participants comprised healthy donors of bone marrow. The TCR comes from a man between 40 and 49 years old in good health and CMV-seropositive. The sample taken for sequencing was PBMCs. This rearrangement joins TRBV6-5 to TRBJ1-3; D remains ambiguous. The CDR3 loop reads CASRNSGGNTIYF. The CDR3 region has the DNA TGTGCCAGCAGAAACAGTGGTGGAAACACCATATATTTT.